This T cell receptor beta chain was recorded in a study of cytomegalovirus exposure and HLA in healthy donors (dated by TCRdb to between 2016 and 2019). About the study as a whole: According to a later analysis, one platform produced both the roughly 110 validation repertoires and the approximately 600 repertoires of the first cohort. In addition to the first cohort of 666 subjects, a separate validation cohort of around 110 different subjects was used. The study aimed to test whether cataloging public T cell receptors could reveal signatures of past pathogen exposure. To predict cytomegalovirus infection status, the study combined high-throughput TCR immunosequencing, statistical association of individual TCRs with disease status, and machine learning.

V is cut by 2 bases and J by 7 bases, and the space between the germline ends is 18 bases. Reading from cysteine to phenylalanine, the CDR3 counts 15 amino acids. Left in the record is the CDR3 DNA by itself, 45 bases read in frame from the first base. The germline V gene (reference sequence) provides CDR1 MNHNY and CDR2 SVGAGI. The library was obtained by the immunoSEQ multiplex PCR assay. The source study handled its data this way. A statistical classification framework was built for diagnosing cytomegalovirus status from the catalog of TCR beta chain sequences. Not all clones reach the TCRdb copy of this immuneACCESS table, which keeps in-frame sequences only. Checked studies attribute under half of the gap to unresolved V genes and leave the rest unexplained. V and J calls and clone size follow that table, whereas D and trimming were derived from the DNA. The sample has 220,000 or so clones on record, over 80% of them singletons. In total, the top ten clones hold 11% to 15% of the sample.

The donors belonged to the validation cohort of about 120 subjects, which was separate from the roughly 670-subject first cohort. This clone was detected only once. The clone's antigen remains unknown. Within one base of it there is no much larger clone, and no base qualities were kept. Overall study outcomes, separate from this receptor: The classifier was reported to diagnose cytomegalovirus status with high specificity and sensitivity in both the original and validation cohorts. The authors suggested that the approach could potentially be generalized to other disease states and immunological phenotypes. A later analysis had no HLA typing for the validation cohort, so co-occurrence there was scored across all 110 or so repertoires. The study listed approximately 150 TCR beta chains as associated with cytomegalovirus. Of the cluster scores, 85% to 95% were above 0 in a later analysis, which found that TCRs clustered in the first cohort also tended to co-occur in the 120 or so validation repertoires. Most TCR sequences were observed very rarely across donors, whereas some public TCRs were present in many individuals. Three of the identified cytomegalovirus-associated TCR beta chains were confirmed in vitro to be specific for cytomegalovirus antigens.

The sequence came from a woman under 40 in good health and CMV-seropositive. Sequenced material: PBMCs. The chain is assembled from TRBV6-6 and TRBJ2-7; the D gene is tentatively TRBD1 or TRBD2, each matching 5 bases. This receptor carries the CDR3 CASSYAGTDPGEQYF. The nucleotide sequence reads as follows: TGTGCCAGCAGTTACGCAGGGACCGACCCGGGGGAGCAGTACTTC.